These 13 T cell receptor beta chains came from one sample sequenced in a study of blood T cell repertoires in COVID-19. Method: immunoSEQ multiplex PCR; TCRdb's copy keeps in-frame clones and lacks some. Of about 310,000 clones in the sample, roughly 86% were seen once. The material sequenced was PBMCs or T cells enriched from blood (not recorded which). Source of these receptors: a woman younger than 35 who had recovered from COVID-19.

The J gene is TRBJ1-1, the V gene TRBV5-6; TRBD1 matches at 8 bases. Trimming cost V 4 bases and J 5 bases; bases outside gene matches: 13. CDR1 is SGHDT, CDR2 YYEEEE, per germline. The CDR3 length is 16 residues. The CDR3 protein is CASSPIKQGVRTEAFF. CDR3 sequence (DNA): TGTGCCAGCAGCCCCATCAAACAGGGGGTCCGGACTGAAGCTTTCTTT.

The genes are TRBV5-1 and TRBJ1-6; 7 nucleotides match TRBD1. The CDR3 totals 17 residues. V dropped 0 bases and J dropped 3; count of bases not matched to a gene: 6. Germline loops: CDR1 SGHRS, CDR2 YFSETQ. CDR3 region: CASSLEGALNYNSPLHF. In DNA, the CDR3 is TGCGCCAGCAGCTTGGAGGGGGCCCTCAACTATAATTCACCCCTCCACTTT. Drawing the rest from reference TRBV5-1 and TRBJ1-6, the complete variable domain is KAGVTQTPRYLIKTRGQQVTLSCSPISGHRSVSWYQQTPGQGLQFLFEYFSETQRNKGNFPGRFSGRQFSNSRSEMNVSTLELGDSALYLCASSLEGALNYNSPLHFGNGTRLTVT.

The chain combines TRBV19 with TRBJ1-6; 7 positions match TRBD1. The CDR3 consists of 13 residues. CDR1 LNHDA and CDR2 SQIVND come from the germline V gene (reference sequence). Germline trimming cut 5 bases from V and 11 bases from J; bases unmatched to any gene: 6. The CDR3 region is CASSLQGRTPLHF. The CDR3 DNA reads TGTGCCAGTAGTCTACAGGGGAGGACACCCCTCCACTTT.

The chain employs TRBV7-8 and TRBJ1-2; the D gene is possibly TRBD1 (5 bases). V shed 2 bases and J shed 4 bases, with 23 bases lying between them. The germline V gene encodes CDR1 SGHVS and CDR2 FQNEAQ. The CDR3 covers 18 residues. The CDR3 here is CASSLTSRTTEDFYGYTF. CDR3 bases: TGTGCCAGCAGCTTAACCTCAAGGACGACAGAAGATTTCTATGGCTACACCTTC.

This chain uses TRBV3-1 (or the pseudogene TRBV3-2) with TRBJ1-1, with 10 nucleotides matching TRBD1. V lost 2 bases, J lost 3 bases, and 12 bases stayed unmatched. Germline V gives CDR1 LGHDT, CDR2 YNNKEL (reference sequence). The CDR3 sequence is 18 residues long. The CDR3 reads CASSQPLADRGLDTEAFF. CDR3 DNA sequence: TGTGCCAGCAGCCAACCCCTAGCGGACAGGGGGTTGGACACTGAAGCTTTCTTT.

The V gene is TRBV27, the J gene TRBJ1-2, with 8 bases lining up with TRBD1. Germline V gene lookup returns CDR1 MNHEY and CDR2 SMNVEV (reference sequence). V shed 5 bases, J shed 2 bases, and the junction held 7 bases outside the gene matches. The CDR3 runs to 15 residues. DNA of the CDR3: TGTGCCAGCAGTCCCCATCGGACAGGGAACTATGGCTACACCTTC. It is translated as CASSPHRTGNYGYTF.

The rearrangement links TRBV5-4 to TRBJ1-6, with D possibly TRBD1 on 6 matching bases. Trimming removed 0 bases from V and 4 bases from J, with 14 bases in between. The CDR3 contains 17 residues. The V gene's germline CDR1 is SGHNT and CDR2 YYREEE (reference sequence). The CDR3 DNA is TGTGCCAGCAGCTTGGGCGGGGGCGTGGGGTATAATTCACCCCTCCACTTT. This translates into CASSLGGGVGYNSPLHF.

This chain joins TRBV4-3 and TRBJ2-7; TRBD1 agrees at 7 bases. Germline CDR1 reads LGHNA; CDR2 reads YSLEER. Trimming took 0 bases from V and 2 from J; bases not matched to a gene: 4. The CDR3 spans 15 residues. This CDR3 is CASSQEDRAAYEQYF. The CDR3 DNA reads TGCGCCAGCAGCCAAGAAGACAGGGCCGCCTACGAGCAGTACTTC.

The chain recombines TRBV7-3 with TRBJ2-2, with 7 positions matching TRBD2. Germline CDR1 is SGHTA and CDR2 is FQGTGA. Losses at the gene ends were 8 bases for V and 1 base for J; bases not matched to a gene: 10. The CDR3 runs to 16 residues. CDR3 amino acids: CASGPAGILNTGELFF. The CDR3 DNA reads as TGTGCCAGCGGTCCAGCGGGGATCTTGAACACCGGGGAGCTGTTTTTT. Looking up the rest from reference TRBV7-3 and TRBJ2-2 gives the full variable domain: GAGVSQTPSNKVTEKGKYVELRCDPISGHTALYWYRQSLGQGPEFLIYFQGTGAADDSGLPNDRFFAVRPEGSVSTLKIQRTERGDSAVYLCASGPAGILNTGELFFGEGSRLTVL.

This rearrangement joins TRBV7-9 to TRBJ2-7, with D possibly being TRBD2 (6 bases). CDR3 size: 16 residues. Trimming shortened V by 0 bases and J by 3 bases, and 15 bases separated the two germline ends. Germline V gives CDR1 SEHNR, CDR2 FQNEAQ (reference sequence). This CDR3 is CASSLAVGVEGYEQYF. Here the CDR3 DNA reads TGTGCCAGCAGCTTAGCCGTCGGGGTGGAGGGCTACGAGCAGTACTTC.

The J gene is TRBJ2-2, the V gene TRBV3-1 (or the pseudogene TRBV3-2); possible D gene TRBD2, 6 bases. V was pared by 0 bases and J by 5 bases, with 13 bases between. The CDR3 spans 16 residues. Germline CDR1 is LGHDT and CDR2 is YNNKEL (reference sequence). CDR3 in DNA: TGTGCCAGCAGCCAAGAAACGGGACTTTTGACCGGGGAGCTGTTTTTT. Translation gives CASSQETGLLTGELFF.

CDR3 sequence (DNA): TGTGCCAGCAGCCGGACAGGGACCACTGAAGCTTTCTTT. It specifies CASSRTGTTEAFF. This chain uses TRBV5-6 with TRBJ1-1; 8 nucleotides agree with TRBD1. With V trimmed by 4 bases and J by 4 bases, 3 bases remained unmatched. Germline values: CDR1 SGHDT, CDR2 YYEEEE. This CDR3 is 13 amino acids long.

This clone was found once. This chain joins TRBV19 and TRBJ1-1; 7 bases fit TRBD1. Germline CDR1 reads LNHDA; CDR2 reads SQIVND (reference sequence). The CDR3 extends over 14 amino acids. With V trimmed by 5 bases and J by 2 bases, 5 bases remained unmatched. CDR3: CASSDRDRNTEAFF. CDR3 nucleotide sequence: TGTGCCAGTAGTGACCGGGACAGAAACACTGAAGCTTTCTTT.